The 12 T cell receptor beta chains reported below all come from one sample, sequenced in a study of blood T cell repertoires in COVID-19. Some clones are missing from TCRdb's copy, which holds only in-frame ones; the method was immunoSEQ multiplex PCR. The sample shows 70,000 to 80,000 clones, 85% of them seen only once. The sequenced sample was peripheral blood. These receptor sequences come from a woman of 80 years or more with active or convalescent COVID-19.

The rearrangement uses TRBV12-3 or TRBV12-4 and TRBJ2-3; TRBD1 might be the D (6 bases). The CDR3 totals 13 residues. V was shortened by 5 bases and J by 6 bases, with 12 bases between the two germline ends. Written as DNA, the CDR3 is TGTGCCAGCAGTACCCGGCAGGGGGATACGCAGTATTTT. This gives the protein CASSTRQGDTQYF.

The chain joins TRBV4-1 to TRBJ2-1; 8 bases are a match to TRBD2. The germline V gene encodes CDR1 MGHRA and CDR2 YSYEKL. This CDR3 has 20 amino acids. The trim removed 2 bases at V and 4 bases at J, leaving 19 bases unmatched. The CDR3 loop reads CASSQRNGPGAGGSYNEQFF. DNA for the CDR3: TGCGCCAGCAGCCAACGTAATGGCCCGGGGGCGGGGGGCTCATACAATGAGCAGTTCTTC.

This clone turned up a few times. The chain links TRBV7-8 to TRBJ1-6; weak D call: TRBD1 (6 bases). CDR1 and CDR2 (germline): SGHVS, FQNEAQ. The CDR3 has 15 residues. V was clipped by 1 base and J by 11 bases, with 15 bases between them. The CDR3 spells CASSLVGQGWTPLHF. The CDR3, as DNA: TGTGCCAGCAGCTTAGTAGGCCAGGGGTGGACACCCCTCCACTTT.

This clone was observed a few times. The chain couples TRBV12-3 or TRBV12-4 to TRBJ1-1; no clear D gene. Trimming stripped 2 bases from V and 3 bases from J, with 7 bases between. The CDR3 runs 13 residues. The CDR3 DNA reads as TGTGCCAGCAGTTTAACAGAGTACACTGAAGCTTTCTTT. This gives the protein CASSLTEYTEAFF.

The chain combines TRBV6-4 with TRBJ2-5; possible D gene TRBD2, 5 bases. This CDR3 comprises 13 residues. With 8 bases removed from V and 4 bases from J, the gap between germline ends came to 14 bases. Germline-derived CDR1 and CDR2 are MRHNA and SNTAGT. The CDR3 DNA reads TGTGCCAGCCGGGATACCGCCACAGAGACCCAGTACTTC. It yields the protein CASRDTATETQYF.

The DNA for the CDR3 is TGTGCCAGCAGTTATTCCAGGGGCGCTGAAGCTTTCTTT. This translates into CASSYSRGAEAFF. The chain joins TRBV6-2 or TRBV6-3 to TRBJ1-1, with a weak D call TRBD1 (6 bases). The CDR3 runs to 13 residues. Germline loops: CDR1 MNHEY, CDR2 SVGEGT. V gave up 3 bases and J gave up 6 bases, with 11 bases separating them.

The chain is built from TRBV4-3 and TRBJ1-5; no definite D call. Germline lookup yields CDR1 LGHNA and CDR2 YSLEER. This CDR3 is built from 15 residues. V lost 0 bases, J lost 0 bases, and 6 bases lay in between. The CDR3: CASSQDVRSNQPQHF. CDR3 in DNA: TGCGCCAGCAGCCAAGACGTGCGTAGCAATCAGCCCCAGCATTTT.

The chain is built from TRBV18 and TRBJ2-7; TRBD2 aligns across 10 bases. J gave up 0 bases and V 5 bases, and 7 bases lay outside the gene matches. The CDR3 runs to 16 residues. CDR1 KGHSH and CDR2 LQKENI come from the germline V gene. CDR3 coding DNA: TGTGCCAGCTCAGCCCCAACTAGCGGGGCCTCCTACGAGCAGTACTTC. Amino acids: CASSAPTSGASYEQYF.

This chain connects TRBV7-2 to TRBJ2-1; D unresolved. V was shortened by 1 base and J by 7 bases, with 14 bases between the two germline ends. This CDR3 has 15 amino acids. Germline-derived CDR1 and CDR2 are SGHTA and FQGNSA. CDR3 nucleotide sequence: TGTGCCAGCAGCTTAGTTCAGCTGGGCGATAATGAGCAGTTCTTC. Its protein is CASSLVQLGDNEQFF.

This rearrangement joins TRBV12-3 or TRBV12-4 to TRBJ2-7; D is unclear. Deletions cut 3 bases from V and 4 bases from J, with 7 bases between. The CDR3 contains 12 residues. In nucleotides, the CDR3 is TGTGCCAGCAGTTTTTTAGAGTACGAGCAGTACTTC. This sequence encodes CASSFLEYEQYF.

This rearrangement joins TRBV28 to TRBJ1-1, with unresolved D. The germline gives CDR1 MDHEN, CDR2 SYDVKM. V lost 7 bases, J lost 1 base, and 16 bases lay in between. The CDR3 spans 15 residues. CDR3 amino acids: CASTLTRERNTEAFF. In nucleotides, the CDR3 is TGTGCCAGCACCCTAACCCGGGAAAGGAACACTGAAGCTTTCTTT.

The genes are TRBV6-5 and TRBJ1-6, with 7 bases fitting TRBD1. CDR1 MNHEY and CDR2 SVGAGI come from the germline V gene. CDR3 length: 14 amino acids. V trimming: 5 bases; J trimming: 7 bases; junction bases outside the gene matches: 5. The CDR3 nucleotides are TGTGCCAGCAGTCTGACAGGGCCCAATTCACCCCTCCACTTT. It is translated as CASSLTGPNSPLHF.